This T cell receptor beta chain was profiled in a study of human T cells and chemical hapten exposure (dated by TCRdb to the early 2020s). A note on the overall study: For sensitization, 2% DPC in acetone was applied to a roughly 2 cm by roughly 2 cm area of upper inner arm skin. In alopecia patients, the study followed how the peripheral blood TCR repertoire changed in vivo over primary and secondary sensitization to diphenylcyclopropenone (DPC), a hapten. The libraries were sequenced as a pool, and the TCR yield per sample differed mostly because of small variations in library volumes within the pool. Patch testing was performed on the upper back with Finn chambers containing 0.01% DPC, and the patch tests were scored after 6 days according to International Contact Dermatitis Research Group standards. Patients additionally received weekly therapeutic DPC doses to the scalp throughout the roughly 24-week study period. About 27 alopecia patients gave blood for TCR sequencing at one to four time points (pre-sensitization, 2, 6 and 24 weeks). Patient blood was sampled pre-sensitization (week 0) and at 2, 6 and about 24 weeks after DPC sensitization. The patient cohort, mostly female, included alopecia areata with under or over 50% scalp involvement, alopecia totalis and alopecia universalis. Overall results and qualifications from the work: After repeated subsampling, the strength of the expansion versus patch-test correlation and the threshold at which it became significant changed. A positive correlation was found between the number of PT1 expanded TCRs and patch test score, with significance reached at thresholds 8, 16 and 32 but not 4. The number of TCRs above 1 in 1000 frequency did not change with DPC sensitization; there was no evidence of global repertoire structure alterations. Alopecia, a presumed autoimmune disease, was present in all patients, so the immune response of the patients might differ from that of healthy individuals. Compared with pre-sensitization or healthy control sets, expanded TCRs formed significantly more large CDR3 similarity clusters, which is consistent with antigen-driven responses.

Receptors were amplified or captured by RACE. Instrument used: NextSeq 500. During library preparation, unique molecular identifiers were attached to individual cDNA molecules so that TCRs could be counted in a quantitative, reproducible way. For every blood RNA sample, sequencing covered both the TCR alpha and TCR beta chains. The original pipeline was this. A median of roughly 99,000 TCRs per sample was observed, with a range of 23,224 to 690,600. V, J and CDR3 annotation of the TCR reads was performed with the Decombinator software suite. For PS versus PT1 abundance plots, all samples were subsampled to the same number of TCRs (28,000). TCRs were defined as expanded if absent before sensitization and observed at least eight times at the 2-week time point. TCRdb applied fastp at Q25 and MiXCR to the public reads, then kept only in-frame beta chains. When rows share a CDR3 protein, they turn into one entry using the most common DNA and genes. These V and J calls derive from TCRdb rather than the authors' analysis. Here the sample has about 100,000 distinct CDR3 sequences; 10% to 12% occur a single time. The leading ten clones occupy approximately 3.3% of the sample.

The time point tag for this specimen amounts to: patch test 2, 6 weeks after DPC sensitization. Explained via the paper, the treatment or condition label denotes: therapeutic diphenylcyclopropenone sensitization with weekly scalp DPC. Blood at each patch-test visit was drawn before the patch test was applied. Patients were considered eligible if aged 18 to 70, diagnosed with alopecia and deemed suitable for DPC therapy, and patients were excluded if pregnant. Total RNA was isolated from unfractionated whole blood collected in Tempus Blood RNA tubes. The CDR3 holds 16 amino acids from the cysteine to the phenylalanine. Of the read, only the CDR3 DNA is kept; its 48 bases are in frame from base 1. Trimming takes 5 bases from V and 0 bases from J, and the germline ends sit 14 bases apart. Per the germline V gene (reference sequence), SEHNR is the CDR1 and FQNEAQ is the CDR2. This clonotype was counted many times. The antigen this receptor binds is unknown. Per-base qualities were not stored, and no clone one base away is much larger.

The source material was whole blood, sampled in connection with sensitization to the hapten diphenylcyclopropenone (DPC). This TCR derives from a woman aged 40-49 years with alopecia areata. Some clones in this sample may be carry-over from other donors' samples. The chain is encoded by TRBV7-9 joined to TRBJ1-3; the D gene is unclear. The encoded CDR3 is CASSPPSVLSGNTIYF. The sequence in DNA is TGTGCCAGCAGCCCCCCTAGTGTCCTCTCTGGAAACACCATATATTTT.